The sequence of this TCR beta chain was determined in a study of CD8 T cells in ankylosing spondylitis (TCRdb year 2017). At the level of the whole study: The study profiled T cell receptor beta repertoires in healthy donors and ankylosing spondylitis patients to find disease-linked TCR variants. Peripheral blood samples were taken, and synovial fluid was additionally collected from ankylosing spondylitis patients. The whole study cohort included some 100 healthy donors and 25 ankylosing spondylitis patients. Broader findings and caveats from the paper: A TCR beta motif made up of fewer than 10 highly homologous amino acid variants appeared to be characteristic of blood from ankylosing spondylitis patients. Some motif variants had previously been reported in the synovial fluid and blood of reactive arthritis patients, which suggests shared mechanisms of disease initiation. The disease-linked clones had a CD8+ phenotype and were found at relatively low frequencies in peripheral blood. Significant enrichment of the disease-linked clones was reported in matched synovial fluid samples from ankylosing spondylitis patients.

The sequencer listed for this sample is Illumina HiSeq 2500. Quantitative 5'-RACE with molecular barcodes was used to prepare TCR beta libraries. The study's own analysis went as follows. A new computational method, built on a probabilistic model of VDJ rearrangement, was used to identify disease-linked TCR variants. TCRdb itself trimmed the public reads at Q25 with fastp, ran MiXCR and retained productive beta chains. Rows with a matching CDR3 protein are joined into one entry that keeps the most common DNA and genes. TCRdb assigned the V and J calls; the authors' analysis was not used. The sample table lists 450,000 to 550,000 distinct CDR3 sequences, approximately 5.3% of them with a count of one. The ten most abundant clones make up under 4.5% of the sample. The CDR3 has 13 amino acids, counting the end cysteine and phenylalanine. The retained sequence is limited to the CDR3, 39 bases, with the frame set at the first base. V is shortened by 3 bases, J by 6 bases, and the region joining them spans 10 bases. Via the germline V gene, CDR1 is SGHRS and CDR2 YFSETQ.

This clonotype has a handful of counts. Its recognized antigen is unknown. Base qualities are not recorded, but no much larger clone differs from it by a single base. The TCR originated in a male donor with ankylosing spondylitis. The V gene is TRBV5-1 and the J gene is TRBJ2-1, with the D segment identity uncertain. The source material was blood, either unsorted or a sorted T cell fraction (not recorded which). The CDR3 is CASSSRWSNEQFF. Here is the DNA: TGCGCCAGCAGCTCGCGTTGGTCCAATGAGCAGTTCTTC.